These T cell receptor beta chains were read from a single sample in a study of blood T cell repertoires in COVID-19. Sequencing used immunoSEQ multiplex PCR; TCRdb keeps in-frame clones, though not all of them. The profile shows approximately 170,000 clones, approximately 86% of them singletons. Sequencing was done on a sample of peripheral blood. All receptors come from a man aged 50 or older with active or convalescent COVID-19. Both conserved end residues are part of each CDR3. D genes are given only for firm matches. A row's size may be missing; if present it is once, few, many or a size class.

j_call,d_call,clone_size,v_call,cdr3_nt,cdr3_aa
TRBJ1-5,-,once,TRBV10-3,TGTGCCATCAGTGAGTCCCCCGGGGAGCCCCAGCATTTT,CAISESPGEPQHF
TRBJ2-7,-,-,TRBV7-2,TGTGCCAGCAGCTTTTACGGGTCGAGATACGAGCAGTACTTC,CASSFYGSRYEQYF
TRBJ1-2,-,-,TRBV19,TGTGCCAGTAGTATTGAGGGCCTCTATGGCTACACCTTC,CASSIEGLYGYTF
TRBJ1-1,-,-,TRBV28,TGTGCCAGCAGCAAGAATCAGGGAAATCGGCCTGAAGCTTTCTTT,CASSKNQGNRPEAFF
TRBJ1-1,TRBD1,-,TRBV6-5,TGTGCCAGCAGAGGACAGGGGATGAACACTGAAGCTTTCTTT,CASRGQGMNTEAFF
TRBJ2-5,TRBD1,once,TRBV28,TGTGCCAGCGGAACCCGGTACAGGGGGGTTGAGACCCAGTACTTC,CASGTRYRGVETQYF
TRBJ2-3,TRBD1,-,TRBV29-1,TGCAGCGTTGACACCCAGACAGGGCCGGATACGCAGTATTTT,CSVDTQTGPDTQYF
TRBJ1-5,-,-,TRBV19,TGTGCCAGTAGTACACAGACGGACAATCAGCCCCAGCATTTT,CASSTQTDNQPQHF
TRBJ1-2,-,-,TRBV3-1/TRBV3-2,TGTGCCAGCAGGAACACCGGGGGGGGTATGGGCTACACCTTC,CASRNTGGGMGYTF
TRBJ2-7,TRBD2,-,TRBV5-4,TGTGCCAGCAGCCGGCCAAACTCCGGGACTACCCCTACGGAGCAGTACTTC,CASSRPNSGTTPTEQYF
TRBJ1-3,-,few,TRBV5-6,TGTGCCAGCAGCTTGGCCCAAAGTAACCTGTGGGCGATGGACACCATATATTTT,CASSLAQSNLWAMDTIYF
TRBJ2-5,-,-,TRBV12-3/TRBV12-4,TGTGCCAGCAGTACTAGCTGGGAGACCCAGTACTTC,CASSTSWETQYF
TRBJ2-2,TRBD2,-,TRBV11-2,TGTGCCAGCAGCTTCGGGACCGGGGGGACCGGGGAGCTGTTTTTT,CASSFGTGGTGELFF
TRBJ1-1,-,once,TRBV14,TGTGCCAGCAGCCAAGTGAGGGACACTGAAGCTTTCTTT,CASSQVRDTEAFF
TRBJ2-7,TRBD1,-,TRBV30,TGTGCCTGGAGTGTACAACAGGGGGGAAAGCAGTACTTC,CAWSVQQGGKQYF
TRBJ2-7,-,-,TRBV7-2,TGTGCCAGCAGTTACCAAACTGGTTACGAGCAGTACTTC,CASSYQTGYEQYF
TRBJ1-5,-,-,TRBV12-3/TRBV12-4,TGTGCCAGCAGCCCCGAGGTGGGTCAGCCCCAGCATTTT,CASSPEVGQPQHF
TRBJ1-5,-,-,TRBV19,TGTGCCAGCGGGATTTATAGCAATCAGCCCCAGCATTTT,CASGIYSNQPQHF
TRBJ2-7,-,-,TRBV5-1,TGCGCCAGCAGCTTGGAACTTTTTTCCTACGAGCAGTACTTC,CASSLELFSYEQYF
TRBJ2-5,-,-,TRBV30,TGTGCCTGGAGTGTACAGTACCAAGAGACCCAGTACTTC,CAWSVQYQETQYF
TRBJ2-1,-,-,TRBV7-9,TGTGCCAGCAGCTTAGGCGCCTACAATGAGCAGTTCTTC,CASSLGAYNEQFF
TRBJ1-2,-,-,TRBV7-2,TGTGCCAGCAGCGACATCGACAGGCTCTATGGCTACACCTTC,CASSDIDRLYGYTF
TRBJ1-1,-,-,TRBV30,TGTGCCTGGAGAGGACAGATGAACACTGAAGCTTTCTTT,CAWRGQMNTEAFF
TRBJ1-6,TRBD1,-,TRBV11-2,TGTGCCAGCAGCCGACAGGGGGGCAGCTCCTATAATTCACCCCTCCACTTT,CASSRQGGSSYNSPLHF
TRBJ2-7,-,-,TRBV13,TGTGCCAGCAGCCGAGATAACAGGGATACCTACGAGCAGTACTTC,CASSRDNRDTYEQYF
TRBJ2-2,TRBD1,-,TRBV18,TGTGCCAGCTCACCCGACAGGGCGGGCACCGGGGAGCTGTTTTTT,CASSPDRAGTGELFF
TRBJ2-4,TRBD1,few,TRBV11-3,TGTGCCAGCAAAAGGCAGGGGGAAAACATTCAGTACTTC,CASKRQGENIQYF
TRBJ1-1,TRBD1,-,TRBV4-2,TGTGCCAGCAGAGAGATGGACAGGGCAAACGTTGGCGCTTTCTTT,CASREMDRANVGAFF
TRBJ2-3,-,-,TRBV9,TGTGCCAGCAGCCATATAGACACAGATACGCAGTATTTT,CASSHIDTDTQYF
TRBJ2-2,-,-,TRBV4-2,TGTGCCAGCAGCCGACAATCGGACAGCTTGAACACCGGGGAGCTGTTTTTT,CASSRQSDSLNTGELFF
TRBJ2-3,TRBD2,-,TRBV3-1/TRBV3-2,TGTGCCAGCAGCCAAGGCCCCGGGGGGGATACGCAGTATTTT,CASSQGPGGDTQYF
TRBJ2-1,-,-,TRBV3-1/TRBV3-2,TGTGCCAGCAACCTTAATCAGGATGAGCAGTTCTTC,CASNLNQDEQFF
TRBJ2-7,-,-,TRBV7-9,TGTGCCAGCAGAGAGGCAGACGAGCAGTACTTC,CASREADEQYF
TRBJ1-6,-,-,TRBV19,TGTGCCAGTAGTGGCGGGGTAGGAAATTCACCCCTCCACTTT,CASSGGVGNSPLHF
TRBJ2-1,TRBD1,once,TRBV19,TGTGCCAGTAGTATAGGCCCGGGACAGAATGAGCAGTTCTTC,CASSIGPGQNEQFF
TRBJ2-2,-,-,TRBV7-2,TGTGCCAGCAGCTCGTACACCGGGGAGCTGTTTTTT,CASSSYTGELFF
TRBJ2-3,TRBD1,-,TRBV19,TGTGCCAGTAGTACCTCTGGGACAGGGGGAAATACGCAGTATTTT,CASSTSGTGGNTQYF
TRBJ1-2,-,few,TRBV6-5,TGTGCCAGCAGTTACTCGACAAGCAACTATGGCTACACCTTC,CASSYSTSNYGYTF
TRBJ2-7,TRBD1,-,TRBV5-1,TGCGCCAGCAGCTTCCGGGACAGGGGCGAGCAGTACTTC,CASSFRDRGEQYF
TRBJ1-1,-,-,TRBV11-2,TGTGCCAGCAGCGTACAGGGCCGGGATGAAGCTTTCTTT,CASSVQGRDEAFF
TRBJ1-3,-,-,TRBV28,TGTGCCAGCAGTTCCCACTCGACTGGCGGAAACACCATATATTTT,CASSSHSTGGNTIYF
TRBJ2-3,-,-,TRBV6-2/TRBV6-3,TGTGCCAGCAGTTTAGCGTACCAGACAGATACGCAGTATTTT,CASSLAYQTDTQYF
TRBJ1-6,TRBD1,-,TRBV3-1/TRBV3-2,TGTGCCAGCAGCCCGTCGGACAGGGGCAATTCACCCCTCCACTTT,CASSPSDRGNSPLHF
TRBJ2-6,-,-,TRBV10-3,TGTGCCATCAGTCGGGGCCAGGCGGGAATCTCTGGGGCCAACGTCCTGACTTTC,CAISRGQAGISGANVLTF
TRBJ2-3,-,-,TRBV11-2,TGTGCCAGCAGCTTAGGTGCTAGCGCGAGCACAGATACGCAGTATTTT,CASSLGASASTDTQYF
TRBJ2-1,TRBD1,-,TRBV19,TGTGCCAGTAGGAAGACAGGGGTGTATGAGCAGTTCTTC,CASRKTGVYEQFF
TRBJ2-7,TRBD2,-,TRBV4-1,TGCGCCAGCAGCCAGGGGCTAGCGGGAGTCCGGGGGGAGCAGTACTTC,CASSQGLAGVRGEQYF
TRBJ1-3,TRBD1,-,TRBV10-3,TGTGCCATCAGTCCTTCCCAGGGGGTACTTTCTGGAAACACCATATATTTT,CAISPSQGVLSGNTIYF
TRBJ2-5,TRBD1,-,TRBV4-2,TGTGCCAGCAGCCAAGATACGACAGGGGGCGCGGAGACCCAGTACTTC,CASSQDTTGGAETQYF
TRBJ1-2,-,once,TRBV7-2,TGTGCCAGCAGCTTATGGGGGGAGACGGGCTACACCTTC,CASSLWGETGYTF
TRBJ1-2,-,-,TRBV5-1,TGCGCCAGCAGCTTGGACAGCTCTAACTATGGCTACACCTTC,CASSLDSSNYGYTF
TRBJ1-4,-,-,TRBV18,TGTGCCAGCTCACCAGCAGGCTATAATGAAAAACTGTTTTTT,CASSPAGYNEKLFF
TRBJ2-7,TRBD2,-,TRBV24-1,TGTGCCACCAGTGATAGCGGGGGGGATCCCTACGAGCAGTACTTC,CATSDSGGDPYEQYF
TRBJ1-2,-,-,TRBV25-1,TGTGCCAGCAGTGAAACGACAGGTTGGACTAACTATGGCTACACCTTC,CASSETTGWTNYGYTF
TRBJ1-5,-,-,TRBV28,TGTGCCAGCAGTTTATTGGTGGCAAATCAGCCCCAGCATTTT,CASSLLVANQPQHF
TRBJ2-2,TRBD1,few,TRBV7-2,TGTGCCAGCAGCCCACAGCTGCGGACAGGCGGGGAGCTGTTTTTT,CASSPQLRTGGELFF
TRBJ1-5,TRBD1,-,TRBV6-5,TGTGCCAGCAAACCGGGACAGAGTATCGATCAGCCCCAGCATTTT,CASKPGQSIDQPQHF